The 29 T cell receptor beta chains presented below share a single source sample, sequenced in a study of cytomegalovirus exposure and HLA in healthy donors. Primers: 60 Vbeta forward and 13 Jbeta reverse. Measured with immunoSEQ multiplex PCR; TCRdb has only the in-frame clones, and not every one. The table lists approximately 180,000 clones. The sample comprised PBMCs. The receptors come from a man aged 25-40 years in good health and CMV-seronegative.

With respect to this clone: The junction does not match germline at one end; this may be a read error. V and J are TRBV30 and TRBJ1-1; tentatively, D is TRBD1 (5 bases). The CDR3 contains 13 residues. Germline CDR1 GTSNPN, CDR2 SVGIG (reference sequence). Here the CDR3 DNA reads TGTGCCTGGAGCCGGGGGTGGAACACTGAGGCTTTCTTT. Amino acid sequence: CAWSRGWNTEAFF. The full variable domain, completed using reference TRBV30 and TRBJ1-1, is SQTIHQWPATLVQPVGSPLSLECTVEGTSNPNLYWYRQAAGRGLQLLFYSVGIGQISSEVPQNLSASRPQDRQFILSSKKLLLSDSGFYLCAWSRGWNTEAFFGQGTRLTVV.

The rearrangement joins TRBV18 to TRBJ1-6, with 9 bases that match TRBD1. The CDR3 is 17 amino acids. The V gene end was trimmed by 6 bases and the J gene end by 0 bases; junction bases not matched to a gene: 6. Germline V gene lookup returns CDR1 KGHSH and CDR2 LQKENI. This CDR3 is CASSGTGPSSYNSPLHF. The CDR3 nucleotides read TGTGCCAGCTCCGGGACAGGGCCATCCTCCTATAATTCACCCCTCCACTTT. The full variable domain, rest sourced from reference TRBV18 and TRBJ1-6, is NAGVMQNPRHLVRRRGQEARLRCSPMKGHSHVYWYRQLPEEGLKFMVYLQKENIIDESGMPKERFSAEFPKEGPSILRIQQVVRGDSAAYFCASSGTGPSSYNSPLHFGNGTRLTVT.

The chain combines TRBV7-6 with TRBJ2-3; the match to TRBD2 covers 10 bases. The trim removed 6 bases at V and 2 bases at J, leaving 5 bases unmatched. The V gene's germline CDR1 is SGHVS and CDR2 FNYEAQ. This CDR3 comprises 15 residues. CDR3 protein: CASRRGLADTDTQYF. In DNA, the CDR3 is TGTGCCAGCAGGAGAGGACTAGCGGACACAGATACGCAGTATTTT. Drawing the rest from reference TRBV7-6 and TRBJ2-3, the complete variable domain is GAGVSQSPRYKVTKRGQDVALRCDPISGHVSLYWYRQALGQGPEFLTYFNYEAQQDKSGLPNDRFSAERPEGSISTLTIQRTEQRDSAMYRCASRRGLADTDTQYFGPGTRLTVL.

V and J are TRBV27 and TRBJ2-7; 8 bases are shared with TRBD1. Looked up from germline, CDR1 is MNHEY and CDR2 is SMNVEV (reference sequence). The V gene end was trimmed by 5 bases and the J gene end by 4 bases; junction bases not matched to a gene: 7. CDR3 length equals 14 residues. This CDR3 is CASSPAGQGYEQYF. The DNA for the CDR3 is TGTGCCAGCAGTCCCGCCGGACAGGGATACGAGCAGTACTTC.

This sequence joins TRBV7-2 and TRBJ1-2, with 10 positions matching TRBD1. The germline V gene encodes CDR1 SGHTA and CDR2 FQGNSA. The CDR3 consists of 15 residues. V lost 0 bases to trimming and J lost 8 bases; unmatched junction nucleotides: 6. In DNA, the CDR3 is TGTGCCAGCAGCTTAGCCGCGACAGGGGGCGGGGGCTACACCTTC. The encoded protein is CASSLAATGGGGYTF.

V gene TRBV7-2 combines with J gene TRBJ2-7; D is possibly TRBD2 (5 bases). V lost 1 base and J lost 8, with 15 bases in between. Per the germline V gene, CDR1 is SGHTA and CDR2 is FQGNSA. This CDR3 has 14 residues. The CDR3 is CASSLVLLDHKQYF. The DNA of the CDR3 is TGTGCCAGCAGCTTAGTTTTACTAGATCACAAGCAGTACTTC. The full variable domain, with the rest looked up from reference TRBV7-2 and TRBJ2-7, is GAGVSQSPSNKVTEKGKDVELRCDPISGHTALYWYRQSLGQGLEFLIYFQGNSAPDKSGLPSDRFSAERTGGSVSTLTIQRTQQEDSAVYLCASSLVLLDHKQYFGPGTRLTVT.

Written as DNA, the CDR3 is TGTGCCATCAGGGACCACAGGGGTCTAGACTATGGCTACACCTTC. Amino acid sequence: CAIRDHRGLDYGYTF. The J gene is TRBJ1-2, the V gene TRBV10-3; 7 bases agree with TRBD1. V shed 6 bases, J shed 3 bases, and the junction held 10 bases outside the gene matches. The CDR3 is made up of 15 amino acids. CDR1 ENHRY and CDR2 SYGVKD come from the germline V gene.

The chain couples TRBV5-6 to TRBJ2-2; TRBD1 matches 9 bases. Per germline, CDR1 SGHDT and CDR2 YYEEEE. This CDR3 is built from 15 residues. J lost 5 bases, V lost 3 bases, and 5 bases had no gene match. For the CDR3, the DNA is TGTGCCAGCAGCTACAGGGGGCGGTGGACCGGGGAGCTGTTTTTT. As protein: CASSYRGRWTGELFF.

This rearrangement joins TRBV5-1 to TRBJ2-2; 8 bases agree with TRBD1. Germline-derived CDR1 and CDR2 are SGHRS and YFSETQ. The J segment lost 1 base and the V segment lost 0 bases, leaving 2 bases of the junction unmatched. The CDR3 length is 16 residues. CDR3 sequence reads: CASSLGQGKNTGELFF. The CDR3 bases are TGCGCCAGCAGCTTGGGACAGGGGAAGAACACCGGGGAGCTGTTTTTT. The full variable domain, rest sourced from reference TRBV5-1 and TRBJ2-2, is KAGVTQTPRYLIKTRGQQVTLSCSPISGHRSVSWYQQTPGQGLQFLFEYFSETQRNKGNFPGRFSGRQFSNSRSEMNVSTLELGDSALYLCASSLGQGKNTGELFFGEGSRLTVL.

The chain carries TRBV9 and TRBJ1-5; D call uncertain. The germline V gene has CDR1 SGDLS and CDR2 YYNGEE. The ends were cut back, 3 bases at V and 4 bases at J, with 14 bases in the middle. The CDR3 is made up of 15 amino acids. CDR3 sequence reads: CASSAGYLANQPQHF. The CDR3 DNA reads TGTGCCAGCAGCGCGGGATACCTGGCAAATCAGCCCCAGCATTTT.

The chain uses TRBV4-2 and TRBJ2-3; D might be TRBD2 (5 bases). Germline-derived CDR1 and CDR2 are LGHNA and YNFKEQ. V shed 1 base and J shed 2 bases, with 10 bases lying between them. The CDR3 is 15 amino acids. CDR3 amino acids: CASSQGEGYTDTQYF. Written as DNA, the CDR3 is TGTGCCAGCAGCCAAGGAGAGGGTTACACAGATACGCAGTATTTT.

The V and J genes are TRBV10-3 and TRBJ1-1, with a tentative D call TRBD1 (5 bases). Germline assignment: CDR1 ENHRY and CDR2 SYGVKD. V was cut by 3 bases and J by 1 base, with 15 bases left in between. The CDR3 sequence is 16 residues long. The CDR3 DNA is TGTGCCATCAGTGATTTGTCGTCAGGGCCGAACACTGAAGCTTTCTTT. It is translated as CAISDLSSGPNTEAFF.

The chain combines TRBV7-2 with TRBJ2-1, with D hard to call. The germline V gene has CDR1 SGHTA and CDR2 FQGNSA. Trimming removed 3 bases from V and 0 bases from J, with 9 bases in between. This CDR3 comprises 15 residues. The CDR3 loop is CASSLSWSSYNEQFF. CDR3 in DNA: TGTGCCAGCAGCTTGAGTTGGAGCTCCTACAATGAGCAGTTCTTC.

This sequence joins TRBV28 and TRBJ1-1; 8 nucleotides match TRBD1. The CDR3 has 16 residues. Germline V lookup: CDR1 MDHEN, CDR2 SYDVKM. The J segment lost 4 bases and the V segment lost 10 bases, leaving 17 bases of the junction unmatched. For the CDR3, the DNA is TGTGCCACCCTAACGACAGGGGCCACCCGGGTCACTGAAGCTTTCTTT. It codes for CATLTTGATRVTEAFF.

V gene TRBV18 combines with J gene TRBJ1-3, with D tentatively TRBD1 (5 bases). This CDR3 contains 14 residues. Trimming cost V 5 bases and J 0 bases, with 8 bases left between them. Germline V lookup: CDR1 KGHSH, CDR2 LQKENI. The CDR3 DNA is TGTGCCAGCTCATCCCAGGGCTCTGGAAACACCATATATTTT. This encodes CASSSQGSGNTIYF.

The CDR3 DNA follows: TGTGCCAGTAGTAAAATTCGGGTTGGTGGGGCCAACGTCCTGACTTTC. Its translation is CASSKIRVGGANVLTF. The V and J genes are TRBV19 and TRBJ2-6; D unclear. CDR1 and CDR2 from the germline V gene are LNHDA and SQIVND (reference sequence). The CDR3 extends over 16 amino acids. Between the trimmed V and J ends, which lost 4 bases and 3 bases, there was a span of 13 bases.

This chain links TRBV30 with TRBJ1-2; 7 positions agree with TRBD1. CDR1 and CDR2 from the germline V gene are GTSNPN and SVGIG (reference sequence). Unmatched junction bases numbered 14, after V lost 2 bases and J lost 2 bases. The CDR3 extends over 17 amino acids. Here the CDR3 DNA reads TGTGCCTGGAGTCGCCGGGCGGGACAGAATTTCAACTATGGCTACACCTTC. Protein: CAWSRRAGQNFNYGYTF.

This chain joins TRBV6-6 and TRBJ2-7; 7 bases map to TRBD1. Germline V lookup: CDR1 MNHNY, CDR2 SVGAGI (reference sequence). Trimming removed 7 bases from V and 0 bases from J; junction bases left unmatched: 3. The CDR3 length is 13 residues. CDR3 in amino acids: CASKGTASYEQYF. CDR3 in DNA: TGTGCCAGCAAGGGGACAGCCTCCTACGAGCAGTACTTC.

About this clone itself: The sample contains more than one DNA sequence encoding this CDR3. The chain uses TRBV6-1 and TRBJ1-2; 7 bases are a match to TRBD1. In germline, CDR1 is MNHNS, CDR2 SASEGT. Trimming at V came to 5 bases and at J to 0 bases, leaving 3 bases not matched to a gene. This CDR3 has 14 amino acids. The CDR3 region is CASSRTGSNYGYTF. CDR3 DNA: TGTGCCAGCAGTCGGACAGGATCTAACTATGGCTACACCTTC.

This chain links TRBV6-5 with TRBJ2-1; 9 positions agree with TRBD2. V shed 5 bases, J shed 6 bases, and the junction held 8 bases outside the gene matches. This CDR3 comprises 15 residues. The germline CDR1 and CDR2 sequences are MNHEY and SVGAGI. This CDR3 reads CASSRTSVSLNEQFF. In nucleotides, the CDR3 is TGTGCCAGCAGTCGGACTAGCGTTAGCCTCAATGAGCAGTTCTTC.

V and J are TRBV5-6 and TRBJ1-3; 11 bases are shared with TRBD1. The CDR3 has 14 residues. V shed 4 bases, J shed 5 bases, and the junction held 2 bases outside the gene matches. Germline CDR1 is SGHDT and CDR2 is YYEEEE. The CDR3 loop is CASSEDRGRNTIYF. CDR3 DNA sequence: TGTGCCAGCAGCGAGGACAGGGGGCGAAACACCATATATTTT.

The rearrangement joins TRBV30 to TRBJ1-4; TRBD1 is a possible D gene (5 bases). The ends were cut back, 1 base at V and 7 bases at J, with 13 bases in the middle. Germline V gives CDR1 GTSNPN, CDR2 SVGIG (reference sequence). The length of the CDR3 is 14 residues. The CDR3 region is CAWSEGIAIEKLFF. As DNA, the CDR3 is TGTGCCTGGAGTGAGGGGATAGCAATTGAAAAACTGTTTTTT.

This rearrangement joins TRBV30 to TRBJ1-4; the match to TRBD1 covers 9 bases. V shed 0 bases, J shed 5 bases, and the junction held 7 bases outside the gene matches. Germline CDR1 is GTSNPN and CDR2 is SVGIG (reference sequence). CDR3 length: 16 residues. CDR3: CAWSVLGTGKNEKLFF. CDR3 DNA: TGTGCCTGGAGTGTACTGGGGACAGGGAAGAATGAAAAACTGTTTTTT.

This chain uses TRBV7-3 with TRBJ2-2; tentative D call: TRBD2 (6 bases). Trimming shortened V by 4 bases and J by 1 base, and 7 bases separated the two germline ends. This CDR3 spans 14 amino acids. In germline, CDR1 is SGHTA, CDR2 FQGTGA. The CDR3 DNA follows: TGTGCCAGCAGCTCGGGACTGAACACCGGGGAGCTGTTTTTT. It encodes CASSSGLNTGELFF.

This rearrangement joins TRBV19 to TRBJ2-7; D is possibly TRBD1 (6 bases). Trimming cost V 8 bases and J 0 bases, with 17 bases left between them. This CDR3 spans 15 amino acids. Per germline, CDR1 LNHDA and CDR2 SQIVND (reference sequence). The CDR3 region is CASGWSGQTSYEQYF. CDR3 bases: TGTGCCAGTGGCTGGTCAGGACAGACCTCCTACGAGCAGTACTTC.

The chain couples TRBV9 to TRBJ2-1; the match to TRBD1 covers 9 bases. CDR1 is SGDLS, CDR2 YYNGEE, per germline. The CDR3 is 14 residues long. V was clipped by 2 bases and J by 9 bases; unmatched bases: 6. CDR3 sequence reads: CASSVWTGEGEQFF. DNA of the CDR3: TGTGCCAGCAGCGTCTGGACAGGGGAAGGTGAGCAGTTCTTC.

Concerning this clone: Lacking the conserved final phenylalanine or tryptophan, this CDR3 likely reflects a read error. The limits of the CDR3 on the DNA are not certain, so only TCRdb's listed CDR3 is given. This chain uses TRBV5-8 with TRBJ1-2; TRBD1 is the table's D call, not checked against the DNA. The CDR3 extends over 10 residues, inclusive of both ends. Germline loops: CDR1 SGHTS, CDR2 YDEGEE. CDR3 sequence: CASSLVGTYY.

For the CDR3, the DNA is TGCGCCAGCAGTCAATCCCCGGCAGGGAAGAACACTGAAGCTTTCTTT. Amino acids: CASSQSPAGKNTEAFF. The chain couples TRBV23-1 to TRBJ1-1, with a possible D match to TRBD1 (5 bases). TRBV23-1 is an ORF for which the function is uncertain. Trimming removed 0 bases from V and 1 base from J, with 12 bases in between. The CDR3 covers 16 residues.

The V gene is TRBV7-8, the J gene TRBJ2-7; tentative D call: TRBD1 (5 bases). CDR1 is SGHVS, CDR2 FQNEAQ, per germline. Trimming shortened V by 5 bases and J by 0 bases, and 11 bases separated the two germline ends. There are 14 residues in the CDR3. The CDR3 DNA is TGTGCCAGCAGCGTAGACAGAATCTCCTACGAGCAGTACTTC. Residues: CASSVDRISYEQYF.